A single sample is the source of the 11 T cell receptor beta chains below, sequenced in a study of cytomegalovirus exposure and HLA in healthy donors. The PCR made use of 60 Vbeta and 13 Jbeta primers. TCRdb keeps only in-frame clones here, not all; method: immunoSEQ multiplex PCR. The table shows some 76,000 clones, with approximately 70% occurring only once. Material for sequencing was PBMCs. These receptors were obtained from a man in his 60s in good health and CMV-seropositive.

The rearrangement uses TRBV7-9 and TRBJ1-2; perhaps TRBD1 as D (6 bases). The CDR3 runs 13 residues. Deletions cut 5 bases from V and 3 bases from J, with 10 bases between. Germline lookup yields CDR1 SEHNR and CDR2 FQNEAQ (reference sequence). The CDR3 nucleotides read TGTGCCAGCAGCCTGACAGGAGACTATGGCTACACCTTC. Its translation is CASSLTGDYGYTF.

The chain carries TRBV5-1 and TRBJ1-5; maybe TRBD1 (5 bases). This CDR3 contains 14 residues. Germline assignment: CDR1 SGHRS and CDR2 YFSETQ. Trimming removed 0 bases from V and 3 bases from J, with 7 bases in between. The CDR3 nucleotides read TGCGCCAGCAGCTTGGGACAGTACAATCAGCCCCAGCATTTT. As protein: CASSLGQYNQPQHF.

The chain carries TRBV7-2 and TRBJ2-7, with D possibly being TRBD1 (5 bases). V dropped 3 bases and J dropped 5 bases, with 5 bases sitting between them. This CDR3 has 11 amino acids. Per germline, CDR1 SGHTA and CDR2 FQGNSA. CDR3 DNA sequence: TGTGCCAGCAGCTTCAGGGACGAGCAGTACTTC. It yields the protein CASSFRDEQYF.

This clone showed up just a few times. The rearrangement links TRBV6-6 to TRBJ1-6, with no clear D. CDR1 and CDR2 (germline): MNHNY, SVGAGI (reference sequence). This CDR3 region has 13 residues. The CDR3 region has the DNA TGTGGAGGCGGAAGCTCCTATAATTCACCCCTCCACTTT. Translation gives CGGGSSYNSPLHF.

This clone showed up just once. The genes are TRBV27 and TRBJ1-5; D call uncertain. V lost 0 bases and J 0 bases, leaving 6 bases between the germline ends. The germline CDR1 and CDR2 sequences are MNHEY and SMNVEV (reference sequence). The length of the CDR3 is 15 residues. The CDR3 coding sequence is TGTGCCAGCAGTTTATCGACAAGTAGCAATCAGCCCCAGCATTTT. The encoded protein is CASSLSTSSNQPQHF.

This chain connects TRBV5-1 to TRBJ1-1, with 7 bases identical to TRBD1. This CDR3 is built from 15 residues. Germline V gene sequence: CDR1 SGHRS, CDR2 YFSETQ. J gave up 6 bases and V 4 bases, and 12 bases lay outside the gene matches. CDR3 coding DNA: TGCGCCAGCAGCCCCGGGACAGTAAGTGGGGCTGAAGCTTTCTTT. Encoded protein: CASSPGTVSGAEAFF. The whole variable domain, remainder taken from reference TRBV5-1 and TRBJ1-1, is KAGVTQTPRYLIKTRGQQVTLSCSPISGHRSVSWYQQTPGQGLQFLFEYFSETQRNKGNFPGRFSGRQFSNSRSEMNVSTLELGDSALYLCASSPGTVSGAEAFFGQGTRLTVV.

The gene calls are TRBV6-5 and TRBJ2-7, with unresolved D. This CDR3 has 12 amino acids. The V gene's germline CDR1 is MNHEY and CDR2 SVGAGI. Trimming removed 5 bases at V and 4 bases at J, with 9 bases between. CDR3 protein: CASSPGFYEQYF. The CDR3 DNA sequence: TGTGCCAGCAGTCCGGGTTTTTACGAGCAGTACTTC.

The sample holds a few counts of this clone. The chain employs TRBV6-6 and TRBJ2-3, with a possible D match to TRBD1 (8 bases). This CDR3 is built from 15 residues. Germline CDR1 and CDR2: MNHNY and SVGAGI (reference sequence). Trimming took off 6 bases at V and 6 bases at J, with 19 bases between the two ends. The CDR3 DNA follows: TGTGCCAGCAGGGGGGGGACAGGACGTAGGGATACGCAGTATTTT. It encodes CASRGGTGRRDTQYF.

The genes are TRBV19 and TRBJ1-1, with 8 bases identical to TRBD1. CDR1 is LNHDA and CDR2 is SQIVND in the germline V gene (reference sequence). CDR3 length: 15 amino acids. The V segment lost 5 bases and the J segment 3 bases; nucleotides outside the gene matches: 8. CDR3 in amino acids: CASSPGQGIDTEAFF. CDR3 sequence (DNA): TGTGCCAGTAGTCCCGGACAGGGCATTGACACTGAAGCTTTCTTT.

The rearrangement joins TRBV5-1 to TRBJ2-7; weak D call: TRBD2 (5 bases). Germline lookup yields CDR1 SGHRS and CDR2 YFSETQ. V was trimmed by 3 bases and J by 5 bases, leaving 18 bases between them. This CDR3 comprises 15 residues. The CDR3 DNA reads as TGCGCCAGCAGCTGGGCCGGGGAGTCGTGGCACGAGCAGTACTTC. Translating it yields CASSWAGESWHEQYF.

The chain couples TRBV12-1 to TRBJ2-7; the table calls TRBD2, which could not be checked here. TRBV12-1 is shown as a pseudogene. The CDR3 is 16 residues long. The CDR3 loop is CASSTDRDLSSYEQYF. Here the CDR3 DNA reads TGTGCCAGCAGCACCGACCGGGACTTGAGCTCCTACGAGCAGTACTTC.